This T cell receptor beta chain was retrieved from a study of blood T cell repertoires in COVID-19. As for the study in general: T cells, B-cell-depleted T cells, or PBMCs provided the cDNA or gDNA that served as material.

Some clones are missing from TCRdb's copy, which holds only in-frame ones; the method was immunoSEQ multiplex PCR. Of 80,000 to 100,000 clones listed, approximately 74% were seen once; the top ten hold 3% to 4.5%. Germline V CDR1 and CDR2: LGHDT, YNNKEL (reference sequence). CDR3 size: 13 residues. V was shortened by 1 base and J by 8 bases, with 11 bases between the two germline ends. The receptor was isolated from an older man with COVID-19, enrolled during active disease. Input material: peripheral blood. V usage is TRBV3-1 (or the pseudogene TRBV3-2) and J usage is TRBJ1-2; D remains ambiguous. CDR3: CASSQAPSSGYTF. The CDR3, as DNA: TGTGCCAGCAGCCAAGCTCCGAGCTCGGGCTACACCTTC.